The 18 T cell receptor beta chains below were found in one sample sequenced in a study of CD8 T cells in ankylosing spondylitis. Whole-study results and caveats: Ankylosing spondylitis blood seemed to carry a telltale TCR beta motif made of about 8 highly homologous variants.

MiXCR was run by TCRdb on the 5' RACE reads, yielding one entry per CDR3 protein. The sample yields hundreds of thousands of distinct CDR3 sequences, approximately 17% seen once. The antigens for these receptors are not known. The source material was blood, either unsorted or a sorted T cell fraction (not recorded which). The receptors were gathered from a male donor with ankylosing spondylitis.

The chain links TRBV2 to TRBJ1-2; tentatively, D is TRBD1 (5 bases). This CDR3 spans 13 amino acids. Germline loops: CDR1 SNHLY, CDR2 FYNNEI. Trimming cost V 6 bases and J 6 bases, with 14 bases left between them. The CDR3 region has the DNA TGTGCCAGCAGCGCCGGGACGGCCGATGGCTACACCTTC. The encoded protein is CASSAGTADGYTF.

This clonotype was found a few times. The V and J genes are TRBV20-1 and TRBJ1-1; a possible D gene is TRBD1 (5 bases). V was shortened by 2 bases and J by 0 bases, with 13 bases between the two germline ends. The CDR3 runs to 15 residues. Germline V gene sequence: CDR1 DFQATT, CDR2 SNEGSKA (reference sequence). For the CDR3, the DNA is TGCAGTGCTAGATTCTATGGGGGTATGAACACTGAAGCTTTCTTT. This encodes CSARFYGGMNTEAFF.

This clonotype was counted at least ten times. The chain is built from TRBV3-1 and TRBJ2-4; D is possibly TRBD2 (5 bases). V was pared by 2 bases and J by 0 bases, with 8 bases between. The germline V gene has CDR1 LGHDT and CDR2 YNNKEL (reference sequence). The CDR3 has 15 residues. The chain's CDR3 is CASSQRGSAKNIQYF. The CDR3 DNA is TGTGCCAGCAGCCAACGGGGATCAGCCAAAAACATTCAGTACTTC.

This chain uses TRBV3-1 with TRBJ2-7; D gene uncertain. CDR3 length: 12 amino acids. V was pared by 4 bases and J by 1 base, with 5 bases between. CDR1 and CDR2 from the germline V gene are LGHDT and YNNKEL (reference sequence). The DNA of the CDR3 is TGTGCCAGCAGCCGCCTATCCTACGAGCAGTACTTC. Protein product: CASSRLSYEQYF.

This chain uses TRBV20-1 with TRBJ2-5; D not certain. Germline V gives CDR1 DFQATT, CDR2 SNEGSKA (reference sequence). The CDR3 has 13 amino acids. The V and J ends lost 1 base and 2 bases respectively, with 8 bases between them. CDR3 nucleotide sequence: TGCAGTGCTAGAGGTCCACCACAAGAGACCCAGTACTTC. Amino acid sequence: CSARGPPQETQYF.

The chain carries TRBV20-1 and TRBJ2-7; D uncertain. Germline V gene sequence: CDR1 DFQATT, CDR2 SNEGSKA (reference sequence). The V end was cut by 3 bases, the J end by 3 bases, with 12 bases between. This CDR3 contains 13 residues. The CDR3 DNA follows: TGCAGTGCTAGCCGCACAGTATTCTACGAGCAGTACTTC. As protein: CSASRTVFYEQYF.

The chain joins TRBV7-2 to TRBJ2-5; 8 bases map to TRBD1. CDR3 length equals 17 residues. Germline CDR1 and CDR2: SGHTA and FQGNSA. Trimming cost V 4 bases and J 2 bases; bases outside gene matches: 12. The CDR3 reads CASSSPLRGRGQETQYF. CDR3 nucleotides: TGTGCCAGCAGCTCCCCCCTCAGGGGGCGGGGACAAGAGACCCAGTACTTC.

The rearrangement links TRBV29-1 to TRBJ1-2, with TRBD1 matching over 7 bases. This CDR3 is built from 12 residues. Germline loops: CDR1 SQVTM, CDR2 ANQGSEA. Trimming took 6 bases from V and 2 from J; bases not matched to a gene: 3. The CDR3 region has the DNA TGCAGCGTAGACAGGGTGAACTATGGCTACACCTTC. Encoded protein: CSVDRVNYGYTF.

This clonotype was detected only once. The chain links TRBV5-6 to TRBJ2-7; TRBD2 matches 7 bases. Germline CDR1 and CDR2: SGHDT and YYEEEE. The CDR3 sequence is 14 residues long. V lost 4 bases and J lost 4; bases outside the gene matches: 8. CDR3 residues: CASSHKGLHYEQYF. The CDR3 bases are TGTGCCAGCAGCCATAAGGGACTACATTACGAGCAGTACTTC.

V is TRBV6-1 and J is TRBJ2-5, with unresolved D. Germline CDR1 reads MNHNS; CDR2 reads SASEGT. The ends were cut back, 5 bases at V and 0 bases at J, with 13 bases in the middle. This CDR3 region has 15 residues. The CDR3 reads CASSTSDQYQETQYF. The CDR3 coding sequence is TGTGCCAGCAGTACAAGCGACCAGTACCAAGAGACCCAGTACTTC.

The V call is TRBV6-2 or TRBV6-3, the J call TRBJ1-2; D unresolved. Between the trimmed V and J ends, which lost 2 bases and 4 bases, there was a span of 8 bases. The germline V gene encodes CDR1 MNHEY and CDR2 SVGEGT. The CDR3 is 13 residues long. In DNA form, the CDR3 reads TGTGCCAGCAGTTACCTGGGGAGCTATGGCTACACCTTC. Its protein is CASSYLGSYGYTF.

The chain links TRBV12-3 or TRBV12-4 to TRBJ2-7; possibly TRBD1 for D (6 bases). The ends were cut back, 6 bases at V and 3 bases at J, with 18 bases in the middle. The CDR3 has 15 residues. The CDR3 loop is CASSRGQSHHYEQYF. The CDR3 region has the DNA TGTGCCAGCAGCCGTGGACAGTCTCACCACTACGAGCAGTACTTC.

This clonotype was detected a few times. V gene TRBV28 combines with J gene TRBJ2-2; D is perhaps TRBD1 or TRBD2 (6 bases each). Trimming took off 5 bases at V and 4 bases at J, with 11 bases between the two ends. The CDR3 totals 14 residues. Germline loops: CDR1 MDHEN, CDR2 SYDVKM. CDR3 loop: CASSGGLSTGELFF. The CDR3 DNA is TGTGCCAGCAGTGGGGGGCTTAGCACCGGGGAGCTGTTTTTT.

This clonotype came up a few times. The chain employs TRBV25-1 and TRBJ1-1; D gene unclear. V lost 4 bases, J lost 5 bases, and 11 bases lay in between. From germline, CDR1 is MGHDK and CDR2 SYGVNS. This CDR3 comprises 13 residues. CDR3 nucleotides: TGTGCCAGCAGTGGTAGGCGTTCAACTGAAGCTTTCTTT. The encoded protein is CASSGRRSTEAFF.

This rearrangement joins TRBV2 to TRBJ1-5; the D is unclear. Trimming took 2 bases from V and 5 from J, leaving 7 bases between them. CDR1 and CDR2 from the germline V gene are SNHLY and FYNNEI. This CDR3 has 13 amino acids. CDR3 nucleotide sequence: TGTGCCAGCAGTGAACAGATGGATCAGCCCCAGCATTTT. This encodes CASSEQMDQPQHF.

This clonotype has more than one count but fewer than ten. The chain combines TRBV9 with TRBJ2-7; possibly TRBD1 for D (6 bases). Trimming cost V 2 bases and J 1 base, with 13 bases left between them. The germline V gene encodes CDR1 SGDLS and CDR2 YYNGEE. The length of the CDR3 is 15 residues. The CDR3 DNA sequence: TGTGCCAGCAGCGTGGGGGACATGGCATCCTACGAGCAGTACTTC. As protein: CASSVGDMASYEQYF.

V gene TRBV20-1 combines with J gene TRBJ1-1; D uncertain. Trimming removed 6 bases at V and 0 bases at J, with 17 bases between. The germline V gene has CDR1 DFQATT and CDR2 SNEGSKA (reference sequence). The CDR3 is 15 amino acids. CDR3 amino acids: CSAPPEANMNTEAFF. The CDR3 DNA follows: TGCAGTGCCCCGCCGGAAGCTAATATGAACACTGAAGCTTTCTTT.

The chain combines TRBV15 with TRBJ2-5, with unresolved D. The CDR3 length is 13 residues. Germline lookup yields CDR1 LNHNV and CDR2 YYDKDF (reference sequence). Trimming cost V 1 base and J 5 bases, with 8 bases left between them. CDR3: CATSRGRTETQYF. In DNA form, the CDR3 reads TGTGCCACCAGCAGAGGCAGGACGGAGACCCAGTACTTC. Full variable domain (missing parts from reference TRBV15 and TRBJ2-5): DAMVIQNPRYQVTQFGKPVTLSCSQTLNHNVMYWYQQKSSQAPKLLFHYYDKDFNNEADTPDNFQSRRPNTSFCFLDIRSPGLGDTAMYLCATSRGRTETQYFGPGTRLLVL.